What follows is one T cell receptor (beta chain) and its context. Its target is unknown. This record belongs to a study of T cell repertoires in cytomegalovirus infection. Trimming pared 5 bases from V and 6 bases from J, leaving 14 bases between. Per the germline V gene, CDR1 is SEHNR and CDR2 is FQNEAQ (reference sequence). This CDR3 is built from 13 residues. Using its own MiXCR run on the reads, TCRdb lists one record per CDR3 protein. The sample holds about 110,000 distinct CDR3 sequences, roughly 39% seen once. This chain uses TRBV7-9 with TRBJ2-7; perhaps TRBD2 as D (6 bases). The source of this sequence is a human donor in good health (CMV status not recorded). Some clones in this sample may be carry-over from other donors' samples. The source was CD8+ T cells from cultured PBMCs, collected from culture after CMV antigen stimulation. CDR3 region: CASSAGLLIEQYF. In nucleotides, the CDR3 is TGTGCCAGCAGCGCGGGACTCCTGATCGAGCAGTACTTC.